This T cell receptor beta chain was captured by sequencing in a study of cytomegalovirus exposure and HLA in healthy donors (dated by TCRdb to 2016 to 2017). Background on the whole study: An earlier analysis of roughly 610 of the donors reported 276 Gb of sequence data and 90 million to 120 million unique TCR beta sequences obtained from some 170 million T cells. In a later analysis, previously published TCR beta repertoires from more than 500 donors were re-analyzed and high-resolution HLA genotyping was added so that TCR occurrence patterns could be studied. The study aimed to test whether cataloging public T cell receptors could reveal signatures of past pathogen exposure. A later genetic analysis used genome-wide SNP genotypes for about 55% of the 666 donors, treating that subset as a discovery cohort. To decide whether each TCR beta V gene segment behaved as functional or pseudogenic, an earlier analysis of 587 of the donors relied on high-throughput TCR beta sequencing. Typing coverage varied by locus: 629-630 donors for A, B, C, DRB1 and DQB1; approximately 560 for DQA1; over 600 for DPA1; under 490 for DPB1. Donor age, sex, ethnicity and CMV serostatus were compiled alongside the repertoire data. All discovery cohort repertoires had been generated on a single sequencing platform. A separate validation cohort of 100 to 150 different subjects was used in addition to the roughly 620-subject first cohort. Because of strong linkage in the cohort, roughly five DR-DQ haplotypes were treated as single units for association and clustering. To predict cytomegalovirus infection status, the study brought together high-throughput TCR immunosequencing, statistical association of individual TCRs with disease status, and machine learning. Approximately 300 gigabases of sequencing data and tens of millions of unique TCR sequences were included in an early release covering over 600 HLA-typed donors. HLA typing covered class I and class II loci at four-digit resolution. In the later analysis, no new phenotypic data were used to find candidate immune exposures; instead, reliance was placed on TCR beta sequences and their occurrence across donors. Among the roughly 390 genotyped donors, roughly 80% belonged to the genetic ancestry cluster associated with self-reported Caucasian donors. The study used immunosequencing to profile the T cell repertoires of under 700 subjects and linked those repertoires to cytomegalovirus serostatus. Among roughly 400 genotyped donors of the cohort, an average of approximately 240,000 unique TCR beta nucleotide sequences was sequenced per donor, of which about 18% were non-productive. What the authors observed across the whole study: Compared with the approximately 670-donor mean, donors in an Asian-associated ancestry cluster had fewer N-insertions in productive TCRs, according to a later genetic analysis. Immune exposure information for the cohort was limited to CMV serostatus. Roughly uniform sequencing depth across donors was assumed in presence/absence analyses, although this assumption may not hold. The cohort was sequenced for TCR beta chains only, and without alpha or paired-chain data the features that could be detected were limited. A group of highly shared sequence variants was considered likely to be a technical artifact of the sequencing pipeline. Cytomegalovirus status was reported to be diagnosed by the classifier with high specificity and sensitivity in both the original and validation cohorts. A later genetic analysis associated a missense DCLRE1C variant with V-gene and J-gene trimming of TCR beta chains, and an independent cohort replicated the association. Broadly in line with IMGT annotations, most TCR beta V segments showed up in productive rearrangements about 87% or about 30% of the time in an earlier analysis of some 590 of the donors. Most TCR sequences were observed very rarely across donors, whereas some public TCRs were present in many individuals. Linkage disequilibrium might explain the correlated functional status among segregating V segments, but an unknown experimental factor could not be ruled out. In vitro tests confirmed that a few of the cytomegalovirus-associated TCR beta chains recognize cytomegalovirus antigens. According to the authors, the approach could potentially be generalized to other disease states and immunological phenotypes. In a later analysis, the rate of TCR association differed among HLA loci, with DRB1 alleles having the most associated TCRs and HLA-C alleles having the fewest. In the study, some 160 TCR beta chains were listed as associated with cytomegalovirus. At a false discovery rate of 0.05, a later analysis linked 16,951 TCR beta sequences to specific HLA alleles. In a later analysis, several top co-occurrence clusters were reported to appear linked to parvovirus B19, influenza, CMV and Epstein-Barr virus. When HLA alleles, especially DR and DQ, strongly co-occurred, TCR associations were difficult to assign to individual alleles. The 87-base-pair reads could not distinguish some IMGT-functional V segments, including TRBV6-2 and TRBV6-3, so those segments were excluded. In a later analysis, HLA-associated TCR beta chains were found to be more clonally expanded and to have lower generation probabilities than equally common non-associated chains. Because HLA typing was missing for some donors at each locus, association tests included only the typed subset. Because counts were too low, seventeen rarely observed V segments, including chromosome 9 orphons, were left out of the earlier analysis of about 500 of the donors. A further reported finding was that TCR beta sequences accurately predicted the HLA-A and HLA-B alleles for most subjects in the first cohort. A later analysis found that most CMV-associated TCR beta chains appeared HLA-restricted, with HLA associations seemingly driven largely by CMV exposure.

Remarks on this clone: It has no known antigen specificity. Within one base of it there is no much larger clone, and no base qualities were kept.

Spanning cysteine to phenylalanine, the CDR3 consists of 17 amino acids. Kept here is only the CDR3 DNA, which spans 51 bases and is read in frame from base 1. V ends up 0 bases short and J 6 bases short, with an unmatched junction base count of 8. Looking up the germline V gene (reference sequence) yields CDR1 WNHNN and CDR2 SYGVQD. The receptor library was made with the immunoSEQ multiplex PCR assay. The multiplex PCR relied on a mix of 60 forward primers for TCR Vbeta segments and 13 reverse primers for TCR Jbeta segments. The CDR3 region of rearranged TCR beta genes was amplified from genomic DNA with a multiplex PCR assay. Amplified TCR beta libraries were sequenced as 87-base-pair reads on the Illumina HiSeq System. The source study handled its data this way. A later analysis counted about 80 million unique TCR beta chains across the 690 or so repertoires, and some 11 million of these chains were shared by at least two donors. Raw reads were error-corrected and collapsed into unique sequences with a nearest-neighbor algorithm that merged closely related sequences to remove PCR and sequencing errors. Alignment of CDR3 sequences to IMGT reference sequences was used to assign V, D and J gene segments. For a sequence to be retained, at least a six-nucleotide match to both a V gene segment and a J gene segment was required. A rearrangement counted as productive if the CDR3 had no stop codons and remained in frame with V and J, and every other rearrangement counted as non-productive. CDR3 was defined according to IMGT convention as the region running from the second conserved V-encoded cysteine to the conserved J-encoded phenylalanine. Sequences without an unambiguous match to a single V gene segment were excluded from the earlier analysis of a few hundred of the donors. In an earlier analysis of a few hundred of the donors, V segments were called functional above 56.7% productive rearrangements and were called segregating when the between-donor standard deviation exceeded 5%. To diagnose cytomegalovirus status from the catalog of TCR beta chain sequences, a statistical classification framework was built. A later analysis assigned V and J genes by comparing TCR nucleotide sequences with IMGT/GENE-DB human TR gene sequences. A later analysis assigned CDR3 sequences and most-parsimonious VDJ recombination scenarios with the TCRdist pipeline. A later analysis defined each TCR beta chain by its CDR3 amino acid sequence plus V-gene family, and excluded reads lacking a unique V-gene family. To address suspected cross-contamination and a sequencing artifact, a later analysis removed 550 to 750 highly shared, low-generation-probability nucleotide sequences. For each public chain, a later analysis derived a clonal expansion index from normalized ranks of inferred template counts within each repertoire. A later analysis computed generation probabilities with a VDJ recombination model fitted to out-of-frame rearrangements, and checked the results against IGoR. A later analysis scored TCR-TCR, TCR-HLA and TCR-CMV co-occurrence with hypergeometric tests, applying a repertoire-size bias correction to TCR pairs. In a later analysis, false discovery rates were estimated by permuting HLA or CMV assignments 20 times. In a later analysis, co-occurring TCRs were grouped with DBSCAN, and TCRdist sequence similarity was added when clustering was performed within HLA-allele-positive subsets. Co-occurrence clustering excluded repertoires with fewer than 30,000 or more than 120,000 public chains, plus five with anomalous nucleotide sharing. TCRdb took this table from immuneACCESS and kept in-frame rearrangements with V and J called. Such tables lack part of the clones; where checked against another copy, unresolved V genes explain under half of the gap, and the rest is unexplained. V and J calls and clone size come straight from that table; D and trimming were deduced from the DNA. Here the sample has 150,000 or so clones; 73% occur a single time. The ten largest clones take up 1.6% of the sample.

The cohort consisted of 670 or so healthy bone marrow donors. At the time of sampling, all cohort members were nominally healthy, though unrecorded immune exposures were likely present. The donor was CMV seronegative and belonged to the group of around 350 seronegative cohort members. Every donor gave a peripheral blood sample, and the peripheral blood mononuclear cells from that sample were used for TCR beta sequencing. Genomic DNA extraction from the blood cell samples was performed with the Qiagen DNeasy Blood Extraction Kit. This clonotype was obtained from a woman between 18 and 30 years old in good health and CMV-seronegative. This chain joins TRBV10-1 to TRBJ2-1, and TRBD2 matches 10 of the central bases. The specimen sequenced was PBMCs. The CDR3 sequence is CASSESTQLAGPNEQFF. In nucleotide form, the sequence is TGCGCCAGCAGTGAGTCGACTCAACTAGCGGGACCCAATGAGCAGTTCTTC.